Sequencing of this T cell receptor (beta chain) was carried out in a study of T cells in Graves' hyperthyroidism and ophthalmopathy. Template material for amplifying TCR beta CDR3 regions consisted of RNA transcripts. TCR CDR3 regions were first amplified by RT-PCR with HTBI primers. TCRdb reanalysed the multiplex PCR reads using MiXCR and keeps one entry per CDR3 protein. The sample carries hundreds of thousands of distinct CDR3 sequences, approximately 14% recorded once. The length of the CDR3 is 13 residues. The ends were cut back, 7 bases at V and 7 bases at J, with 13 bases in the middle. This clonotype was picked up many times.

The V gene is TRBV12-3 or TRBV12-4, the J gene TRBJ1-4; a possible D gene is TRBD1 (5 bases). The sequence derives from a woman aged 18-29 years with Graves' hyperthyroidism. Sequencing input: blood. CDR3 coding DNA: TGTGCCAGCACCGTAGTCGGGGGTGAAAAACTGTTTTTT. Its translation is CASTVVGGEKLFF.